Following are 9 T cell receptor beta chains from one sample sequenced in a study of T cell repertoires in cytomegalovirus infection. For these receptors, no antigen is known. TCRdb called the reads again in MiXCR, with one record for every CDR3 protein. The sample lists around 900,000 distinct CDR3 sequences, around 30% seen once, with over 12% in the top ten. The source material was cultured CD8+ T cells from PBMCs, sampled from culture after CMV antigen stimulation. The receptors shown here come from a human donor in good health (CMV status not recorded). Some clones in this sample may be carry-over from other donors' samples.

The chain joins TRBV28 to TRBJ2-3, with TRBD2 matching 7 bases. The CDR3 runs to 15 residues. The V gene's germline CDR1 is MDHEN and CDR2 SYDVKM. The J segment lost 5 bases and the V segment lost 3 bases, leaving 8 bases of the junction unmatched. CDR3 nucleotide sequence: TGTGCCAGCAGTTTCCTAGCGGCCGAGCGAGATACGCAGTATTTT. Translated: CASSFLAAERDTQYF.

Of note for this clonotype: A read error may account for a junction end that differs from germline. The chain has TRBV11-1 and TRBJ1-1; 8 positions match TRBD1. Looked up from germline, CDR1 is SGHAT and CDR2 is FQDESV (reference sequence). The CDR3 contains 15 residues. CDR3 in DNA: TGTGCCAACAGCTCCGGACAGGGCGAGGGCACTGAAGCTTTCTTT. It yields the protein CANSSGQGEGTEAFF.

As for this clonotype: A read error may produce the germline difference seen at one junction end. V and J are TRBV15 and TRBJ1-6, with TRBD1 matching over 9 bases. Germline V gene data show CDR1 as LNHNV and CDR2 as YYDKDF (reference sequence). This CDR3 comprises 14 residues. The CDR3 sequence: CVTSRRQGGHPLHF. CDR3 nucleotide sequence: TGTGTCACCAGCAGGAGACAGGGGGGGCACCCCCTCCACTTT.

This clonotype was detected only a few times. This rearrangement joins TRBV9 to TRBJ2-1; perhaps TRBD2 as D (6 bases). CDR1 is SGDLS and CDR2 is YYNGEE in the germline V gene. This CDR3 is 13 amino acids long. The V end lost 7 bases, the J end lost 7 bases, and 15 bases lay between the germline ends. CDR3 coding DNA: TGTGCCAGCGGCCCCGCGGGGAGGAATGAGCAGTTCTTC. This sequence encodes CASGPAGRNEQFF.

The genes are TRBV6-2 or TRBV6-3 and TRBJ1-5; D not certain. The germline gives CDR1 MNHEY, CDR2 SVGEGT. The CDR3 extends over 14 amino acids. The ends were cut back, 10 bases at V and 6 bases at J, with 19 bases in the middle. The CDR3 spells CAIDDLGVGQPQHF. The CDR3 region has the DNA TGTGCCATTGACGACTTGGGTGTGGGTCAGCCCCAGCATTTT.

The CDR3 reads CASSYSSLGGTGRTEAFF. CDR3 DNA: TGTGCCAGCAGTTACTCGAGCTTAGGAGGGACAGGGAGAACTGAAGCTTTCTTT. This chain connects TRBV6-5 to TRBJ1-1; 9 bases map to TRBD1. There are 18 residues in the CDR3. Germline trimming cut 0 bases from V and 5 bases from J; bases unmatched to any gene: 13. Germline loops: CDR1 MNHEY, CDR2 SVGAGI.

The V and J genes are TRBV4-1 and TRBJ2-5, with 13 nucleotides matching TRBD2. The CDR3 runs 16 residues. The V segment lost 4 bases and the J segment 5 bases; nucleotides outside the gene matches: 7. CDR1 is MGHRA, CDR2 YSYEKL, per germline. The CDR3: CASSPGLAGSGETQYF. CDR3 coding DNA: TGCGCCAGCAGCCCGGGACTAGCGGGGAGTGGGGAGACCCAGTACTTC.

CDR3 DNA sequence: TGTGCCAGTAGTTTCGGGGACGCCGAAAAACTGTTTTTT. It is translated as CASSFGDAEKLFF. The chain joins TRBV19 to TRBJ1-4; perhaps TRBD1 as D (5 bases). CDR1 is LNHDA, CDR2 SQIVND, per germline (reference sequence). Trimming removed 5 bases at V and 8 bases at J, with 12 bases between. This CDR3 contains 13 residues.

This clonotype appeared a few times. The chain recombines TRBV4-2 with TRBJ1-5; 11 bases fit TRBD1. The length of the CDR3 is 15 residues. Germline assignment: CDR1 LGHNA and CDR2 YNFKEQ. The trim removed 5 bases at V and 5 bases at J, leaving 5 bases unmatched. CDR3 amino acids: CASSTGQGAYQPQHF. The CDR3 nucleotides are TGTGCCAGCAGCACTGGACAGGGGGCCTATCAGCCCCAGCATTTT.